Listed below are T cell receptor beta chains from one sample, sequenced in a study. TCRdb used MiXCR to reprocess the RT-PCR reads, holding one entry per CDR3 protein. The sample has fewer than 800,000 distinct CDR3 sequences, about 14% seen once. The sample taken for sequencing was memory CD4+ T cells from blood. The receptors were sampled from a female donor in good health, serving as a healthy control. The conserved cysteine and the conserved F or W are not part of the CDR3 here. D genes are given only for firm matches.

V,D,J,CDR3
TRBV20-1,TRBD2,TRBJ2-1,SARLPLAGTYNEQF
TRBV29-1,TRBD1,TRBJ1-2,SVDTGQGALGAGYT
TRBV9,-,TRBJ2-1,ASSVAGDSGPYNEQF
TRBV6-2/TRBV6-3,-,TRBJ1-2,ASSPGVFSYGYT
TRBV7-8,TRBD1,TRBJ1-1,ASSLDRETEAF
TRBV7-9,TRBD2,TRBJ2-3,ASSLALAGGTDTQY
TRBV5-1,-,TRBJ2-1,ASSLAPEDEQF
TRBV6-6,-,TRBJ2-1,ASSYEGTSYNEQF
TRBV7-2,-,TRBJ2-5,ASSFNAGGQETQY
TRBV9,-,TRBJ1-5,ASSVRPDSQPQH
TRBV9,-,TRBJ1-2,ASSPHGGDRRNYGYT
TRBV27,-,TRBJ1-5,ASSLGGRNQPQH
TRBV6-6,-,TRBJ2-7,ASSKDRIGQY
TRBV3-1,-,TRBJ2-7,ASSQDTLRGSYEQY
TRBV12-3/TRBV12-4,TRBD1,TRBJ1-4,ASSLRTGGGEKLF
TRBV20-1,-,TRBJ2-3,SATSPGAVNTQY
TRBV28,TRBD1,TRBJ2-1,ASRAGTGQSNEQF
TRBV18,TRBD1,TRBJ2-5,ASSRSPGQGGETQY
TRBV5-6,-,TRBJ2-5,ASNRLETQY
TRBV29-1,-,TRBJ2-3,SVGGGHSTDTQY
TRBV20-1,-,TRBJ2-1,SARAGSYNEQF
TRBV6-1,-,TRBJ2-1,ASRPGPPSLGRPYNEQF
TRBV12-3/TRBV12-4,-,TRBJ1-6,ASSSVNSPLH
TRBV7-8,TRBD2,TRBJ2-7,ASSSAGLAVEQY
TRBV15,-,TRBJ2-2,ATSSMVLTGELF
TRBV5-1,TRBD2,TRBJ2-3,ASGYLAGGRTDTQY
TRBV20-1,TRBD2,TRBJ2-7,SAKTIYLGLAGEVEQY
TRBV21-1,-,TRBJ1-2,ASSKSCYGYT
TRBV5-1,-,TRBJ2-5,ASSLGGPSRETQY
TRBV27,-,TRBJ1-1,ASRPTRGFTEAF
TRBV10-3,TRBD1,TRBJ1-2,AIRGTGNGYT
TRBV5-5,-,TRBJ1-5,ASSLGSGASNQPQH
TRBV5-6,TRBD1,TRBJ2-5,ASSPRGTGVETQY
TRBV20-1,-,TRBJ2-7,SAPERTGEQY
TRBV20-1,-,TRBJ2-4,SARGGSDTKNIQY
TRBV7-3,-,TRBJ2-3,ASSLRVDLSTDTQY
TRBV6-5,TRBD1,TRBJ1-1,ASSRHRDSEAF
TRBV5-1,TRBD1,TRBJ2-7,ASSLGDSNTYEQY
TRBV5-4,TRBD2,TRBJ2-7,ASSQRTSGNYEQY
TRBV9,TRBD2,TRBJ2-2,ASGAGGPNTGELF
TRBV7-9,-,TRBJ2-1,ASGREATNEQF
TRBV6-6,-,TRBJ1-1,ASSYSTVNTEAF
TRBV28,-,TRBJ2-1,ASSSPQGRNEQF
TRBV7-2,-,TRBJ1-6,ASSLATGSAIGPLH
TRBV30,-,TRBJ2-7,AWSSRSGLRSYEQY
TRBV6-8,TRBD1,TRBJ2-7,ASSYRDREDEQY
TRBV5-6,TRBD2,TRBJ2-5,ASSEGRLAGGLRETQY
TRBV20-1,TRBD2,TRBJ2-5,SAQTSGRLETQY
TRBV18,TRBD2,TRBJ2-1,ASSPSGRAPYNEQF
TRBV12-3/TRBV12-4,-,TRBJ2-7,ASSSETAYEQY
TRBV10-3,-,TRBJ1-1,AISPRGDGTEAF
TRBV20-1,-,TRBJ1-2,SGLRGAYGYT
TRBV6-5,-,TRBJ2-5,ASTQAGQETQY
TRBV5-5,TRBD2,TRBJ2-7,ASSLFSGTLYEQY
TRBV7-2,TRBD1,TRBJ2-7,ASSLVGTGGYEQY
TRBV4-1,-,TRBJ2-1,ASSQSVGVRHEQF